Shown below are 27 T cell receptor beta chains from a single sample sequenced in a study of cytomegalovirus exposure and HLA in healthy donors. Both 60 Vbeta primers and 13 Jbeta primers went into the PCR. Profiling relied on immunoSEQ multiplex PCR, and the TCRdb table lists in-frame clones only, not all of them. The sample includes about 160,000 clones, approximately 76% of them seen just once. Input material: PBMCs. The source is a man aged 60 to 75 in good health and CMV-seronegative.

J is TRBJ2-3 and V is TRBV5-4; 9 bases align to TRBD2. This CDR3 contains 16 residues. Per the germline V gene, CDR1 is SGHNT and CDR2 is YYREEE (reference sequence). Trimming cost V 0 bases and J 5 bases; bases outside gene matches: 7. For the CDR3, the DNA is TGTGCCAGCAGCTTGGCCGGCGGGAGGGCCCTAGATACGCAGTATTTT. This gives the protein CASSLAGGRALDTQYF. The full variable domain, rest sourced from reference TRBV5-4 and TRBJ2-3, is ETGVTQSPTHLIKTRGQQVTLRCSSQSGHNTVSWYQQALGQGPQFIFQYYREEENGRGNFPPRFSGLQFPNYSSELNVNALELDDSALYLCASSLAGGRALDTQYFGPGTRLTVL.

This chain joins TRBV19 and TRBJ1-2; 7 nucleotides align to TRBD1. Germline CDR1 is LNHDA and CDR2 is SQIVND (reference sequence). The CDR3 totals 14 residues. V shed 5 bases, J shed 0 bases, and the junction held 3 bases outside the gene matches. The CDR3 nucleotides are TGTGCCAGTAGTCGACAGGGAGCTAACTATGGCTACACCTTC. Translation gives CASSRQGANYGYTF.

J is TRBJ1-5 and V is TRBV30; possible D gene TRBD1, 6 bases. Per germline, CDR1 GTSNPN and CDR2 SVGIG (reference sequence). Trimming took 1 base from V and 5 from J, leaving 9 bases between them. The CDR3 is 13 amino acids. Written as DNA, the CDR3 is TGTGCCTGGAGTGACAGGGACGATCAGCCCCAGCATTTT. Amino acids: CAWSDRDDQPQHF.

The chain carries TRBV4-2 and TRBJ2-3; tentatively, D is TRBD2 (6 bases). The V gene lost 5 bases and the J gene lost 10 bases, with 13 bases spanning the gap. The CDR3 loop spans 12 amino acids. Germline CDR1 and CDR2: LGHNA and YNFKEQ. The CDR3 nucleotides are TGTGCCAGCAGCGAGTCGGGGGTGGCGCAGTATTTT. Its translation: CASSESGVAQYF.

The chain links TRBV5-1 to TRBJ2-1; the D is unclear. CDR1 SGHRS and CDR2 YFSETQ come from the germline V gene. This CDR3 has 15 residues. Trimming took off 2 bases at V and 0 bases at J, with 9 bases between the two ends. Here the CDR3 DNA reads TGCGCCAGCAGCTTAACTTTAAGCTCCTACAATGAGCAGTTCTTC. Residues: CASSLTLSSYNEQFF.

This chain joins TRBV30 and TRBJ2-1; TRBD2 matches at 8 bases. V shed 3 bases and J 0 bases; nucleotides not matched to a gene: 10. Germline V gives CDR1 GTSNPN, CDR2 SVGIG (reference sequence). The CDR3 is made up of 17 amino acids. The CDR3 bases are TGTGCCTGGAGCCGTGCGGGGGGCCTGAGCTCCTACAATGAGCAGTTCTTC. Translated, it gives CAWSRAGGLSSYNEQFF.

The chain joins TRBV6-1 to TRBJ1-2; D might be TRBD1 (6 bases). Germline V gives CDR1 MNHNS, CDR2 SASEGT. The V and J ends lost 11 bases and 2 bases respectively, with 9 bases between them. CDR3 length: 11 amino acids. The CDR3 protein is CAVGQNYGYTF. The CDR3 nucleotides are TGTGCCGTCGGACAGAACTATGGCTACACCTTC.

This clone came up a few times. The V gene is TRBV5-4, the J gene TRBJ2-2; possible D gene TRBD2, 5 bases. V shed 2 bases and J shed 8 bases, with 13 bases lying between them. This CDR3 contains 14 residues. CDR1 and CDR2 from the germline V gene are SGHNT and YYREEE (reference sequence). The CDR3, as DNA: TGTGCCAGCAGCTTAGTGGGAGACGGAGGGGAGCTGTTTTTT. It encodes CASSLVGDGGELFF.

This chain connects TRBV29-1 to TRBJ1-6; 10 nucleotides align to TRBD1. The CDR3 contains 13 residues. The ends lost 7 bases at V and 7 bases at J; junction bases unmatched: 4. Germline CDR1 SQVTM, CDR2 ANQGSEA. CDR3: CSARTGGNSPLHF. The CDR3 DNA follows: TGCAGCGCCAGGACAGGGGGGAATTCACCCCTCCACTTT.

This clone occurred a few times. The V and J genes are TRBV19 and TRBJ1-4; 9 nucleotides align to TRBD1. CDR3 length: 15 amino acids. Trimming at V came to 6 bases and at J to 1 base, leaving 3 bases not matched to a gene. Germline lookup yields CDR1 LNHDA and CDR2 SQIVND (reference sequence). The CDR3: CASRTTGGTNEKLFF. Written as DNA, the CDR3 is TGTGCCAGTAGGACGACAGGGGGAACTAATGAAAAACTGTTTTTT. The full variable domain, with the rest looked up from reference TRBV19 and TRBJ1-4, is DGGITQSPKYLFRKEGQNVTLSCEQNLNHDAMYWYRQDPGQGLRLIYYSQIVNDFQKGDIAEGYSVSREKKESFPLTVTSAQKNPTAFYLCASRTTGGTNEKLFFGSGTQLSVL.

This chain joins TRBV7-9 and TRBJ2-3; a possible D gene is TRBD1 (6 bases). Germline CDR1 is SEHNR and CDR2 is FQNEAQ (reference sequence). CDR3 size: 12 residues. Deletions cut 8 bases from V and 0 bases from J, with 6 bases between. The CDR3 region is CASGQSTDTQYF. As DNA, the CDR3 is TGTGCCAGCGGACAGAGCACAGATACGCAGTATTTT.

This clone has just a few counts. This chain uses TRBV27 with TRBJ2-7, with 14 bases that match TRBD2. The CDR3 has 17 residues. The trim removed 5 bases at V and 2 bases at J, leaving 8 bases unmatched. CDR1 and CDR2 from the germline V gene are MNHEY and SMNVEV (reference sequence). The chain's CDR3 is CASSLTSGGEWPYEQYF. The CDR3 DNA sequence: TGTGCCAGCAGTCTGACTAGCGGGGGGGAGTGGCCCTACGAGCAGTACTTC.

This chain connects TRBV4-3 to TRBJ2-7; tentatively, D is TRBD2 (5 bases). V gave up 0 bases and J gave up 2 bases, with 11 bases separating them. Looked up from germline, CDR1 is LGHNA and CDR2 is YSLEER. The CDR3 has 15 amino acids. CDR3 bases: TGCGCCAGCAGCCAAGACGGGATGGTACCCTACGAGCAGTACTTC. As protein: CASSQDGMVPYEQYF.

V usage is TRBV14 and J usage is TRBJ2-7, with 10 bases fitting TRBD1. V lost 6 bases to trimming and J lost 4 bases; unmatched junction nucleotides: 3. Germline CDR1 is SGHDN and CDR2 is FVKESK. The CDR3 is made up of 13 amino acids. The CDR3 sequence is CASSRTGGYEQYF. The CDR3 region has the DNA TGTGCCAGCAGTAGGACAGGGGGATACGAGCAGTACTTC.

This chain uses TRBV2 with TRBJ2-3; the match to TRBD2 covers 11 bases. The ends lost 4 bases at V and 0 bases at J; junction bases unmatched: 12. Germline CDR1 SNHLY, CDR2 FYNNEI. The CDR3 covers 19 residues. The CDR3 loop is CASSVVPGLADSSTDTQYF. In DNA, the CDR3 is TGTGCCAGCAGTGTAGTCCCGGGACTAGCGGACTCTAGCACAGATACGCAGTATTTT.

This clone appeared a few times. The V gene is TRBV4-2, the J gene TRBJ2-1; D might be TRBD2 (6 bases). The CDR3 is 14 amino acids. Germline values: CDR1 LGHNA, CDR2 YNFKEQ. V was cut by 0 bases and J by 7 bases, with 10 bases left in between. The CDR3 nucleotides read TGTGCCAGCAGCCAAGATTCGGCGGGGAATGAGCAGTTCTTC. Protein: CASSQDSAGNEQFF.

The rearrangement joins TRBV30 to TRBJ1-5, with D possibly matching TRBD1 (6 bases). The CDR3 sequence is 12 residues long. Trimming took 2 bases from V and 11 from J, leaving 13 bases between them. CDR1 and CDR2 (germline): GTSNPN, SVGIG (reference sequence). The CDR3 region has the DNA TGTGCCTGGAGTCCCCAGGGGTCGACCCAGCATTTT. Translation: CAWSPQGSTQHF.

The chain carries TRBV9 and TRBJ1-4, with unresolved D. Trimming pared 3 bases from V and 8 bases from J, leaving 20 bases between. The CDR3 consists of 16 residues. CDR1 and CDR2 from the germline V gene are SGDLS and YYNGEE. The CDR3 coding sequence is TGTGCCAGCAGCGGTGGAGGTGGGGTGGTAAACGAAAAACTGTTTTTT. This codes for CASSGGGGVVNEKLFF. Together with reference TRBV9 and TRBJ1-4, the CDR3 gives the full variable domain: DSGVTQTPKHLITATGQRVTLRCSPRSGDLSVYWYQQSLDQGLQFLIQYYNGEERAKGNILERFSAQQFPDLHSELNLSSLELGDSALYFCASSGGGGVVNEKLFFGSGTQLSVL.

This clone showed up just a few times. The rearrangement joins TRBV28 to TRBJ2-3; 10 bases are a match to TRBD2. Germline V CDR1 and CDR2: MDHEN, SYDVKM. J was trimmed by 5 bases and V by 2 bases; bases with no gene match: 7. The CDR3 loop spans 16 amino acids. CDR3 protein: CASSLSSGRMEDTQYF. The CDR3 DNA reads as TGTGCCAGCAGTTTAAGTAGCGGGAGGATGGAAGATACGCAGTATTTT.

This sequence joins TRBV2 and TRBJ1-1; D might be TRBD1 (6 bases). The germline V gene encodes CDR1 SNHLY and CDR2 FYNNEI. CDR3 length: 15 amino acids. The V end lost 7 bases, the J end lost 6 bases, and 21 bases lay between the germline ends. The CDR3 DNA follows: TGTGCCAGCAACATGGAACGGGACATAGTCCCTGAAGCTTTCTTT. It encodes CASNMERDIVPEAFF.

This clone was counted between two and nine times. This chain connects TRBV7-3 to TRBJ2-3, with a weak D call TRBD2 (6 bases). This CDR3 has 15 residues. Germline CDR1 SGHTA, CDR2 FQGTGA. The ends were cut back, 3 bases at V and 0 bases at J, with 10 bases in the middle. The CDR3 DNA sequence: TGTGCCAGCAGCTTTTTCGGGGGTAGCACAGATACGCAGTATTTT. Translated: CASSFFGGSTDTQYF.

The chain couples TRBV28 to TRBJ2-5, with 7 nucleotides matching TRBD1. The CDR3 consists of 14 residues. V lost 3 bases to trimming and J lost 1 base; unmatched junction nucleotides: 2. Germline assignment: CDR1 MDHEN and CDR2 SYDVKM. CDR3 amino acids: CASSFRGLQETQYF. CDR3 DNA sequence: TGTGCCAGCAGTTTTAGGGGGCTCCAAGAGACCCAGTACTTC.

The CDR3 protein is CASSPPGGLYNEQFF. The CDR3 nucleotides are TGTGCCAGCAGCCCCCCCGGGGGGTTATACAATGAGCAGTTCTTC. The J gene is TRBJ2-1, the V gene TRBV7-2, with 7 nucleotides matching TRBD2. V was pared by 5 bases and J by 4 bases, with 8 bases of the junction left unmatched. CDR3 size: 15 residues. The germline CDR1 and CDR2 sequences are SGHTA and FQGNSA. Variable domain in full (rest from reference TRBV7-2 and TRBJ2-1): GAGVSQSPSNKVTEKGKDVELRCDPISGHTALYWYRQSLGQGLEFLIYFQGNSAPDKSGLPSDRFSAERTGGSVSTLTIQRTQQEDSAVYLCASSPPGGLYNEQFFGPGTRLTVL.

The chain has TRBV7-9 and TRBJ2-1; 9 bases are a match to TRBD2. CDR1 and CDR2 (germline): SEHNR, FQNEAQ (reference sequence). The V segment lost 5 bases and the J segment 6 bases; nucleotides outside the gene matches: 8. CDR3 length: 15 residues. Here the CDR3 reads CASSLPGTSLNEQFF. The CDR3, as DNA: TGTGCCAGCAGCCTCCCCGGGACTAGCCTCAATGAGCAGTTCTTC.

The sample holds a few counts of this clone. The chain employs TRBV18 and TRBJ2-2; a possible D gene is TRBD2 (7 bases). The germline CDR1 and CDR2 sequences are KGHSH and LQKENI. The CDR3 sequence is 17 residues long. The V gene lost 2 bases and the J gene lost 6 bases, with 19 bases spanning the gap. The CDR3 protein is CASSPLNSGGGAGELFF. The CDR3 DNA is TGTGCCAGCTCACCATTGAACTCGGGGGGCGGCGCCGGGGAGCTGTTTTTT. The full variable domain, rest sourced from reference TRBV18 and TRBJ2-2, is NAGVMQNPRHLVRRRGQEARLRCSPMKGHSHVYWYRQLPEEGLKFMVYLQKENIIDESGMPKERFSAEFPKEGPSILRIQQVVRGDSAAYFCASSPLNSGGGAGELFFGEGSRLTVL.

The chain combines TRBV6-1 with TRBJ1-2; 10 bases are shared with TRBD1. Looked up from germline, CDR1 is MNHNS and CDR2 is SASEGT. The CDR3 length is 15 residues. The V segment lost 6 bases and the J segment 4 bases; nucleotides outside the gene matches: 8. The CDR3 reads CASRADRGRSYGYTF. The CDR3 region has the DNA TGTGCCAGCAGGGCCGACAGGGGGCGAAGCTATGGCTACACCTTC.

This clone was seen just once. The chain links TRBV7-2 to TRBJ1-2; 7 bases agree with TRBD1. V was pared by 4 bases and J by 4 bases, with 6 bases of the junction left unmatched. The CDR3 has 14 amino acids. CDR1 is SGHTA, CDR2 FQGNSA, per germline. This CDR3 is CASSWRGQGYGYTF. CDR3 coding DNA: TGTGCCAGCAGCTGGAGGGGGCAAGGCTATGGCTACACCTTC.